This T cell receptor (beta chain) was identified in a study of CD8+CD57+ T cells in acquired aplastic anemia. Study background: DNA from sorted CD4+ and CD8+ cells averaged roughly 3.2 ug. Healthy donors had, on average, around 11 million reads for their CD4+ cells.

Study-level points and caveats: In CD8+ cells, Simpson's diversity showed no significant difference between patients and controls. Patients and controls had in common fewer than 30 CD8+ CDR3 sequences.

Comments on this clonotype: Antigen: not known.

Investigators profiled TCR beta VDJ and CDR3 from genomic DNA template. TCRdb reprocessed the reads via MiXCR and lists one record per CDR3 protein. The sample consists of 350,000 to 450,000 distinct CDR3 sequences, 55% to 70% of them appearing once. This CDR3 is built from 13 residues. CDR1 DFQATT and CDR2 SNEGSKA come from the germline V gene (reference sequence). V shed 4 bases, J shed 6 bases, and the junction held 3 bases outside the gene matches. The source material was sorted CD4+, CD8+, or CD8+CD57+ T cells (not recorded which) from PBMCs. This clonotype originated in a human donor in good health, serving as a control. The chain recombines TRBV20-1 with TRBJ2-3; 11 positions match TRBD1. The CDR3 DNA sequence: TGCAGTGCTACGGGACAGGGGGACGATACGCAGTATTTT. This codes for CSATGQGDDTQYF.